The clone carrying this T cell receptor (beta chain) was counted a few times. Germline lookup yields CDR1 MNHEY and CDR2 SMNVEV (reference sequence). Trimming cost V 2 bases and J 2 bases; bases outside gene matches: 4. The CDR3 extends over 15 amino acids. The second PCR ran about 6 to 12 cycles with a sample-barcoded 5' primer and J-beta primers. Each CDR3 protein gets one entry after TCRdb re-called the 5' RACE reads with MiXCR. The sample holds about 1,600,000 distinct CDR3 sequences; approximately 40% are singletons and the top ten take under 8%. This sample is drawn from a study of blood T cells in healthy people across ages.

The V and J genes are TRBV27 and TRBJ2-7; 9 positions match TRBD1. The sequenced material came from blood. This TCR derives from a woman younger than 35 in good health. CDR3: CASSLTGQGAYEQYF. In DNA, the CDR3 is TGTGCCAGCAGTTTAACGGGACAGGGCGCCTACGAGCAGTACTTC.